This T cell receptor (beta chain) was documented in a study of T cells in Graves' hyperthyroidism and ophthalmopathy. The CDR3 regions of TCR beta were amplified from RNA transcripts. A set of HTBI primers served as the primers for a first-round RT-PCR of the TCR CDR3. TCRdb ran MiXCR on the multiplex PCR reads and lists one entry per CDR3 protein. The sample includes some 600,000 distinct CDR3 sequences, about 15% of them seen just once. CDR1 is MNHNS, CDR2 SASEGT, per germline. V dropped 5 bases and J dropped 0 bases, with 22 bases sitting between them. The CDR3 length is 18 residues. Patients between 18 and 65 years old had hyperthyroidism, newly diagnosed and lasting under 2 months. Orbital computed tomography and thyroid ultrasound, together with serum TRAb and thyroxine and clinical symptoms, were used for diagnoses. This sample holds PBMCs from 10 ml fresh peripheral blood. This clonotype occurred a few times.

The sequence was obtained from a woman aged 30 to 39 with Graves' hyperthyroidism that later progressed to Graves' ophthalmopathy. This rearrangement joins TRBV6-1 to TRBJ1-1; D may be TRBD1 (6 bases). Sequenced: blood. The CDR3 DNA follows: TGTGCCAGCAGTTTCCCTACCGGGACAAGTGCTTTGAACACTGAAGCTTTCTTT. Its protein product is CASSFPTGTSALNTEAFF.